These T cell receptor beta chains were read from a single sample in a study of blood T cell repertoires in COVID-19. Sequencing used immunoSEQ multiplex PCR; TCRdb keeps in-frame clones, though not all of them. The sample lists nearly 300,000 clones, roughly 90% occurring once. Specimen: PBMCs or T cells enriched from blood (not recorded which). The receptor set was obtained from a woman between 50 and 59 years old who had been exposed to COVID-19. The CDR3 runs from the conserved cysteine through the conserved F or W. The D gene is left open where the match is weak. Expanded clones get a size class; other rows say once, few or many, or leave the size out.

cdr3_aa: CASTDRGNTEAFF
cdr3_nt: TGTGCCAGCACCGACAGGGGTAACACTGAAGCTTTCTTT
clone_size: NA
d_call: TRBD1
v_call: TRBV7-9
j_call: TRBJ1-1

cdr3_aa: CASSLMGKTQETQYF
cdr3_nt: TGTGCCAGCAGTTTGATGGGCAAAACACAAGAGACCCAGTACTTC
clone_size: NA
d_call: NA
v_call: TRBV28
j_call: TRBJ2-5

cdr3_aa: CASTTGLLGNQPQHF
cdr3_nt: TGTGCCAGTACGACAGGGTTATTGGGCAATCAGCCCCAGCATTTT
clone_size: NA
d_call: TRBD1
v_call: TRBV6-5
j_call: TRBJ1-5

cdr3_aa: CASSARLSGQFF
cdr3_nt: TGTGCCAGCAGCGCTCGACTATCGGGACAGTTCTTC
clone_size: NA
d_call: NA
v_call: TRBV9
j_call: TRBJ2-1

cdr3_aa: CASSQGLAGNEQFF
cdr3_nt: TGTGCCAGCAGCCAAGGGCTAGCGGGCAATGAGCAGTTCTTC
clone_size: NA
d_call: TRBD2
v_call: TRBV3-1/TRBV3-2
j_call: TRBJ2-1

cdr3_aa: CSVPFLAGTGELFF
cdr3_nt: TGCAGCGTTCCGTTTCTAGCGGGGACCGGGGAGCTGTTTTTT
clone_size: NA
d_call: TRBD2
v_call: TRBV29-1
j_call: TRBJ2-2

cdr3_aa: CASSLDPGKNSPLHF
cdr3_nt: TGCGCCAGCAGCTTGGATCCAGGGAAAAATTCACCCCTCCACTTT
clone_size: NA
d_call: NA
v_call: TRBV5-1
j_call: TRBJ1-6

cdr3_aa: CASSLFPQGLVGNTIYF
cdr3_nt: TGTGCCAGCAGTTTATTTCCCCAGGGGCTAGTTGGAAACACCATATATTTT
clone_size: NA
d_call: NA
v_call: TRBV28
j_call: TRBJ1-3

cdr3_aa: CASNPNGQGDPYNSPLHF
cdr3_nt: TGTGCTAGCAACCCAAATGGACAGGGTGATCCCTATAATTCACCCCTCCACTTT
clone_size: NA
d_call: TRBD1
v_call: TRBV7-7
j_call: TRBJ1-6

cdr3_aa: CASSSQQGSREKLFF
cdr3_nt: TGTGCCAGCAGTTCCCAACAGGGGTCAAGAGAAAAACTGTTTTTT
clone_size: few
d_call: TRBD1
v_call: TRBV27
j_call: TRBJ1-4

cdr3_aa: CASSPGFFYGYTF
cdr3_nt: TGTGCCAGCAGCCCGGGATTTTTCTATGGCTACACCTTC
clone_size: NA
d_call: NA
v_call: TRBV5-5
j_call: TRBJ1-2